The rows below give T cell receptor beta chains drawn from one sample of a study of shared clonotypes between healthy human individuals. Sequenced by immunoSEQ multiplex PCR; TCRdb stores in-frame clones only, minus some. The table has some 680,000 clones, about three quarters seen once. The sequenced sample consisted of memory CD4+ T cells sorted from blood. The source of these receptors is a woman in her thirties in good health. The CDR3 runs from the conserved cysteine through the conserved F or W. The D gene is left open where the match is weak. Where a row states a size, it is once, few, many or the class of an expanded clone; other rows omit it.

size,J,V,D,DNA,CDR3
.,TRBJ2-1,TRBV2,.,TGTGCCAGCAGTACTAGATACAATGAGCAGTTCTTC,CASSTRYNEQFF
.,TRBJ1-1,TRBV2,.,TGTGCCAGCACCCGACAGGAAGGTGGGACTGAAGCTTTCTTT,CASTRQEGGTEAFF
.,TRBJ2-7,TRBV28,TRBD2,TGTGCCAGCAGGCGGGAGGATTGGTACGAGCAGTACTTC,CASRREDWYEQYF
.,TRBJ1-1,TRBV5-1,.,TGCGCCAGCAGCTTTCAGGGGCGAATACGAGAAACTGAAGCTTTCTTT,CASSFQGRIRETEAFF
.,TRBJ2-1,TRBV28,.,TGTGCCAGCAGTTTTGACGGAAATGAGCAGTTCTTC,CASSFDGNEQFF
few,TRBJ2-3,TRBV27,.,TGTGCCAGCAGTTTAACATACGACTCGACGGATACGCAGTATTTT,CASSLTYDSTDTQYF
once,TRBJ2-7,TRBV29-1,.,TGCAGCGTTGAGGGGCAGGGGTCCCTGGGATACGAGCAGTACTTC,CSVEGQGSLGYEQYF
.,TRBJ2-7,TRBV6-5,.,TGTGCCAGCAGTTTAAGTCCTTCCTCCTCGAAAGCAGAACAAAAATTC,CASSLSPSSSKAEQKF
.,TRBJ1-1,TRBV18,.,TGTGCCAGCTCACCCGGATTTTCGAACACTGAAGCTTTCTTT,CASSPGFSNTEAFF
.,TRBJ2-5,TRBV19,.,TGTGCCAGTAGTCCCAGACCCGAAGAGACCCAGTACTTC,CASSPRPEETQYF
.,TRBJ2-3,TRBV11-2,TRBD2,TGTGCCAGCAGCTCGCAGCGGGAGGGAGCAGATACGCAGTATTTT,CASSSQREGADTQYF
.,TRBJ2-2,TRBV5-1,.,TGCGCCAGCAGCTTGGACCCAGGTTCTAGGGAGCTGTTTTTT,CASSLDPGSRELFF
.,TRBJ2-2,TRBV2,TRBD2,TGTGCCAGCAGTGAGGCGGGAGAGAACACCGGGGAGCTGTTTTTT,CASSEAGENTGELFF
once,TRBJ2-3,TRBV2,.,TGTGCCAGCAGAATAGGGGCCCTGGCAGATACGCAGTATTTT,CASRIGALADTQYF
.,TRBJ2-5,TRBV6-5,.,TGTGCCAGCAGTACGGGGCATGGGAGCCAAGAGACCCAGTACTTC,CASSTGHGSQETQYF
.,TRBJ2-2,TRBV28,TRBD2,TGTGCCAGCAGTTTAAGCGGGAGTGAGGCCGGGGAGCTGTTTTTT,CASSLSGSEAGELFF
.,TRBJ1-1,TRBV7-9,.,TGTGCCAGCAGCCTGGACGGATACACTGAAGCTTTCTTT,CASSLDGYTEAFF
.,TRBJ2-7,TRBV6-6,TRBD2,TGTGCCAGCAGTAGGCGCGGCGGGAGCTCCAACGAGCAGTACTTC,CASSRRGGSSNEQYF
many,TRBJ1-5,TRBV5-6,TRBD1,TGTGCCAGCAGCTCGGGACAGGCGGAGCAGCCCCAGCATTTT,CASSSGQAEQPQHF
.,TRBJ2-1,TRBV7-9,TRBD1,TGTGCCAGCAGCTCACCGGGACAGGGTGGTAATGAGCAGTTCTTC,CASSSPGQGGNEQFF
few,TRBJ2-3,TRBV29-1,.,TGCAGCGCTTGTTTTGGGGCGTCAGATACGCAGTATTTT,CSACFGASDTQYF
.,TRBJ1-5,TRBV6-4,TRBD1,TGTGCCAGCAGCGACAGGGGTTGCAATCAGCCCCAGCATTTT,CASSDRGCNQPQHF
.,TRBJ2-5,TRBV7-9,TRBD1,TGTGCCAGCAGCCTAGCCTCTCAGGGGGCAGAGACCCAGTACTTC,CASSLASQGAETQYF
.,TRBJ1-2,TRBV7-2,.,TGTGCCAGCAGCTTAGGCAGATTAAACTATGGCTACACCTTC,CASSLGRLNYGYTF
.,TRBJ1-5,TRBV10-3,.,TGTGCCATCAGTCAGGACGGTTCGAATCAGCCCCAGCATTTT,CAISQDGSNQPQHF
.,TRBJ1-3,TRBV19,.,TGTGCCAGTAGTATTCGACAGTTTGACTCTGGAAACACCATATATTTT,CASSIRQFDSGNTIYF
.,TRBJ2-1,TRBV2,.,TGTGCCAGCAGTGAATACTCACAAGTCCACAATGAGCAGTTCTTC,CASSEYSQVHNEQFF
.,TRBJ1-5,TRBV7-8,.,TGTGCCAGCAGCTTAGGGGATCATCAGCCCCAGCATTTT,CASSLGDHQPQHF
few,TRBJ1-2,TRBV19,TRBD1,TGTGCCAGTAGGGGACCCTCGGGACAGGTGCTGGGGGGCCATAACTATGGCTACACCTTC,CASRGPSGQVLGGHNYGYTF
.,TRBJ2-7,TRBV27,.,TGTGCCAGCAGTTTGTTCCAGACTAGTTGGGGAGCGGGCGAGCAGTACTTC,CASSLFQTSWGAGEQYF
few,TRBJ2-1,TRBV19,TRBD2,TGTGCCAGTAGTATACGGGCTAGCGGGATCAATGAGCAGTTCTTC,CASSIRASGINEQFF
.,TRBJ2-2,TRBV5-1,TRBD1,TGCGCCAGCAGGGACAGGGCGGCCACCGGGGAGCTGTTTTTT,CASRDRAATGELFF
.,TRBJ2-1,TRBV5-1,.,TGCGCCAGCAGCTTTGGCGGTCCGGGGGATGAGCAGTTCTTC,CASSFGGPGDEQFF
many,TRBJ2-3,TRBV18,.,TGTGCCAGCTCACCATACACAGATACGCAGTATTTT,CASSPYTDTQYF
few,TRBJ2-1,TRBV7-2,TRBD1,TGTGCCAGCAGCCCCTGGACAGGCCGAACCTACAATGAGCAGTTCTTC,CASSPWTGRTYNEQFF
.,TRBJ2-3,TRBV2,TRBD2,TGTGCCAGCAGTCCGGCGGGAGCGGCAGATACGCAGTATTTT,CASSPAGAADTQYF
.,TRBJ1-5,TRBV4-1,TRBD1,TGCGCCAGCAGCCGAGGGACAGGGGATCAGCCCCAGCATTTT,CASSRGTGDQPQHF
.,TRBJ1-4,TRBV29-1,.,TGCAGCGTTGCCCGGGGTTTTAATGAAAAACTGTTTTTT,CSVARGFNEKLFF
.,TRBJ1-5,TRBV5-1,.,TGCGCCAGCAGCTTGGACGGGATGGAGCCCCAGCATTTT,CASSLDGMEPQHF
.,TRBJ2-7,TRBV7-2,.,TGTGCCAGCAGCTTAGTCGGTGGTCAGAACTACGAGCAGTACTTC,CASSLVGGQNYEQYF
.,TRBJ2-1,TRBV20-1,.,TGCAGTGCCGCTCGAGGGAATGAGCAGTTCTTC,CSAARGNEQFF
.,TRBJ2-5,TRBV11-2,TRBD1,TGTGCCAGCAGCCCCCTTTCCGGACAGGGCAACCAAGAGACCCAGTACTTC,CASSPLSGQGNQETQYF
.,TRBJ1-2,TRBV18,.,TGTGCCAGCTCTCCTGCGGGCAGGGCGGACTATGGCTACACCTTC,CASSPAGRADYGYTF
.,TRBJ2-7,TRBV10-1,TRBD2,TGCGCCAGCAGTGATGCCGGGACTAGCGGTTGGGAGCAGTACTTC,CASSDAGTSGWEQYF
few,TRBJ1-4,TRBV5-1,.,TGCGCCAGCAGCAAAGACTCAACTAATGAAAAACTGTTTTTT,CASSKDSTNEKLFF
.,TRBJ1-1,TRBV19,.,TGTGCCAGTAGTATAGGTAGGGGTAACACTGAAGCTTTCTTT,CASSIGRGNTEAFF
.,TRBJ1-2,TRBV20-1,.,TGCAGTGCTCCTAATTCCTATGGCTACACCTTC,CSAPNSYGYTF
.,TRBJ1-1,TRBV27,.,TGTGCCGCGGGGTCGGACAAGGCCACTGAAGCTTTCTTT,CAAGSDKATEAFF
.,TRBJ2-1,TRBV7-2,.,TGTGCCAGCAGCTTAGGGGCGGACTCCGCCTACAATGAGCAGTTCTTC,CASSLGADSAYNEQFF
few,TRBJ2-3,TRBV5-1,TRBD2,TGCGCCAGCAGATCTAGCGGGAATACAGATACGCAGTATTTT,CASRSSGNTDTQYF
.,TRBJ2-1,TRBV28,TRBD2,TGTGCCAGCAGTTATCTAGCGGGAGGGGACAATGAGCAGTTCTTC,CASSYLAGGDNEQFF
.,TRBJ2-4,TRBV7-9,TRBD2,TGTGCCAGCAGCTTAGGGACTAGCGGATTTGGGGAAAAAAACATTCAGTACTTC,CASSLGTSGFGEKNIQYF
once,TRBJ2-2,TRBV6-1,TRBD2,TGTGCCAGCAGTGCCGGGACTAGAGCGGTTCACGGGGAGCTGTTTTTT,CASSAGTRAVHGELFF
.,TRBJ2-7,TRBV19,.,TGTGCCAGTAGTAGAGACGGGACCTACGGCGGGAACGAGCAGTACTTC,CASSRDGTYGGNEQYF
few,TRBJ2-4,TRBV7-2,TRBD2,TGTGCCAGCAGTTTACCGACTAGCGGCATTCAGTACTTC,CASSLPTSGIQYF
.,TRBJ2-3,TRBV7-2,.,TGTGCCAGCAGCTTAGTCCCCCGTGGGGGAAGGGATACGCAGTATTTT,CASSLVPRGGRDTQYF
few,TRBJ2-2,TRBV5-1,.,TGCGCCAGCTCCCCACGGGTGGGGGCAGGCACCGGGGAGCTGTTTTTT,CASSPRVGAGTGELFF
few,TRBJ1-2,TRBV27,TRBD1,TGTGCCAGCAGTCGACAGGGCTATGGCTACACCTTC,CASSRQGYGYTF
.,TRBJ1-1,TRBV9,.,TGTGCCAGCAGCGTAGTTCATAACACTGAAGCTTTCTTT,CASSVVHNTEAFF
.,TRBJ2-2,TRBV5-8,TRBD2,TGTGCCAGCAGCTTGGTAGCGGGATTACACACCGGGGAGCTGTTTTTT,CASSLVAGLHTGELFF